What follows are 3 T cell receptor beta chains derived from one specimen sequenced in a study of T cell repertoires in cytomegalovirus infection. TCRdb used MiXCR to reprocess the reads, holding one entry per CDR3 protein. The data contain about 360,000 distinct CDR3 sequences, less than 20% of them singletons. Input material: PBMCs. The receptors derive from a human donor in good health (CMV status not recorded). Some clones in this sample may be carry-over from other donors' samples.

CDR3 protein: CAISESLGGGDLNEQFF. The CDR3, as DNA: TGTGCCATCAGTGAGTCGCTAGGAGGGGGGGACCTAAATGAGCAGTTCTTC. The gene calls are TRBV10-3 and TRBJ2-1; D possibly corresponds to TRBD2 (7 bases). The CDR3 length is 17 residues. Looked up from germline, CDR1 is ENHRY and CDR2 is SYGVKD. Trimming took 0 bases from V and 7 from J, leaving 19 bases between them.

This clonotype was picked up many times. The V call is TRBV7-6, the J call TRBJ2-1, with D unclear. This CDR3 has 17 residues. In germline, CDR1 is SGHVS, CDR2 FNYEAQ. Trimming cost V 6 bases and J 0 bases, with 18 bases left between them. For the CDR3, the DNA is TGTGCCAGCAGTCTTAGGACGGCACTGAGCTCCTACAATGAGCAGTTCTTC. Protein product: CASSLRTALSSYNEQFF.

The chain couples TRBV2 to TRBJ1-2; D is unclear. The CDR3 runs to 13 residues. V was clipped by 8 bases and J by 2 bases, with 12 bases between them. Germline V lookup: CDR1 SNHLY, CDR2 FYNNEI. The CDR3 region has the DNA TGTGCCAGCGGAGGCAGGCGGAACTATGGCTACACCTTC. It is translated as CASGGRRNYGYTF.